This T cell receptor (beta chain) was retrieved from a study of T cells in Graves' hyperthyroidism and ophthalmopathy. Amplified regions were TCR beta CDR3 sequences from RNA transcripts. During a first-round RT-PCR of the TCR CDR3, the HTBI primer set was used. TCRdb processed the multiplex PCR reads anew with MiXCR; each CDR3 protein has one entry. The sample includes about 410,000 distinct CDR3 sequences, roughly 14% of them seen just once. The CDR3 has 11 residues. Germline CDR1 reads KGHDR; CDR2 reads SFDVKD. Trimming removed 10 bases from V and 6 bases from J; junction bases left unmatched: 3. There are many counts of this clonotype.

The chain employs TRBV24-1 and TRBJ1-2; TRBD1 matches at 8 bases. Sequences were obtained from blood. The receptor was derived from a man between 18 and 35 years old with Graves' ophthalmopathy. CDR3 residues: CATRQGNGYTF. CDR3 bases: TGTGCCACGAGACAGGGGAATGGCTACACCTTC.